Each of the 27 T cell receptor beta chains below was sequenced from the same sample in a study of T-cell reconstitution after alpha-beta-depleted transplantation in children. Preparation of the TCRbeta library used unique molecular identifiers. Using its own MiXCR run on the PCR reads, TCRdb lists one record per CDR3 protein. Among around 700,000 distinct CDR3 sequences listed, roughly 14% were seen once. The sample in question was PBMCs, obtained before TCRalphabeta/CD19-depleted stem cell transplant. All receptors derive from a girl aged 2 to 10 with congenital amegakaryocytic thrombocytopenia, due to receive a stem cell transplant.

The V call is TRBV19, the J call TRBJ1-5; D perhaps matches TRBD1 (6 bases). Germline V gene lookup returns CDR1 LNHDA and CDR2 SQIVND (reference sequence). Trimming shortened V by 6 bases and J by 4 bases, and 16 bases separated the two germline ends. The CDR3 has 15 amino acids. CDR3 DNA: TGTGCCAGTAGCCGATTCCAGGGGTTAAATCAGCCCCAGCATTTT. This sequence encodes CASSRFQGLNQPQHF.

V is TRBV11-1 and J is TRBJ2-3, with TRBD2 identical over 13 bases. V shed 5 bases and J 4 bases; nucleotides not matched to a gene: 15. This CDR3 contains 19 residues. Germline V gives CDR1 SGHAT, CDR2 FQDESV (reference sequence). CDR3 sequence: CASSRGLAGALRTPDTQYF. In DNA, the CDR3 is TGTGCCAGCAGCCGTGGACTAGCGGGAGCTCTTCGAACCCCAGATACGCAGTATTTT.

This clonotype was detected ten times or more. This chain joins TRBV12-3 or TRBV12-4 and TRBJ1-5, with 7 positions matching TRBD1. This CDR3 comprises 15 residues. V dropped 6 bases and J dropped 5; count of bases not matched to a gene: 10. CDR3 bases: TGTGCCAGCAGCCTATTTGGGACAGCGGATCAGCCCCAGCATTTT. Translated, it gives CASSLFGTADQPQHF.

A remark on this clonotype: At one end, the junction sequence differs from germline, possibly due to a read error. This sequence joins TRBV29-1 and TRBJ2-5; no reliable D call. CDR1 SQVTM and CDR2 ANQGSEA come from the germline V gene. The CDR3 runs 11 residues. The CDR3 reads CSVEAGETQCF. The CDR3 coding sequence is TGCAGCGTTGAGGCAGGAGAGACCCAGTGCTTC. Drawing the rest from reference TRBV29-1 and TRBJ2-5, the complete variable domain is SAVISQKPSRDICQRGTSLTIQCQVDSQVTMMFWYRQQPGQSLTLIATANQGSEATYESGFVIDKFPISRPNLTFSTLTVSNMSPEDSSIYLCSVEAGETQCFGPGTRLLVL.

This clonotype came up many times. The chain recombines TRBV5-1 with TRBJ2-7; 12 bases are shared with TRBD2. Germline V gene lookup returns CDR1 SGHRS and CDR2 YFSETQ. This CDR3 has 16 amino acids. V was pared by 0 bases and J by 5 bases, with 6 bases of the junction left unmatched. CDR3 amino acids: CASSLGTSGIYNEQYF. The DNA of the CDR3 is TGCGCCAGCAGCTTGGGGACTAGCGGGATTTATAACGAGCAGTACTTC.

There are many counts of this clonotype. The CDR3 here is CASSPGLRSSYEQYF. CDR3 coding DNA: TGCGCCAGCAGCCCAGGGCTCCGTAGCTCCTACGAGCAGTACTTC. The chain has TRBV4-1 and TRBJ2-7, with a weak D call TRBD1 (5 bases). The ends were cut back, 4 bases at V and 0 bases at J, with 13 bases in the middle. CDR1 is MGHRA and CDR2 is YSYEKL in the germline V gene. This CDR3 has 15 residues.

This clonotype has only a few counts. The chain couples TRBV5-1 to TRBJ2-1, with 14 bases fitting TRBD2. The V gene end was trimmed by 1 base and the J gene end by 6 bases; junction bases not matched to a gene: 9. CDR1 SGHRS and CDR2 YFSETQ come from the germline V gene. This CDR3 region has 18 residues. CDR3 coding DNA: TGCGCCAGCAGCTTGCCCCGACTAGCGGGAGGGCGGGTCAATGAGCAGTTCTTC. Translating gives CASSLPRLAGGRVNEQFF.

This clonotype was seen at least ten times. This chain joins TRBV29-1 and TRBJ2-1; a possible D gene is TRBD2 (6 bases). This CDR3 has 12 residues. The V end lost 7 bases, the J end lost 7 bases, and 14 bases lay between the germline ends. Per the germline V gene, CDR1 is SQVTM and CDR2 is ANQGSEA. Here the CDR3 DNA reads TGCAGCGGGGGACTCCTTGATAATGAGCAGTTCTTC. Its protein product is CSGGLLDNEQFF.

This clonotype was observed a handful of times. The V and J genes are TRBV12-3 or TRBV12-4 and TRBJ1-1; D is uncertain. The CDR3 has 14 residues. The V and J ends lost 5 bases and 3 bases respectively, with 13 bases between them. CDR3 amino acids: CASSTVVSDTEAFF. The CDR3 DNA follows: TGTGCCAGCAGTACCGTAGTATCGGACACTGAAGCTTTCTTT.

Ten or more counts support this clonotype. This chain joins TRBV12-3 or TRBV12-4 and TRBJ2-2; tentatively, D is TRBD2 (6 bases). Between the trimmed V and J ends, which lost 3 bases and 5 bases, there was a span of 19 bases. This CDR3 has 17 residues. The CDR3 nucleotides are TGTGCCAGCAGTTTTGTAGTGATTGCTGCGGGGACCGGGGAGCTGTTTTTT. It encodes CASSFVVIAAGTGELFF.

This clonotype has ten or more counts. The rearrangement uses TRBV12-3 or TRBV12-4 and TRBJ1-5; D gene unclear. Trimming shortened V by 3 bases and J by 0 bases, and 12 bases separated the two germline ends. The CDR3 extends over 16 amino acids. The CDR3: CASSLVSGYSNQPQHF. The CDR3 nucleotides read TGTGCCAGCAGTTTGGTTTCGGGTTATAGCAATCAGCCCCAGCATTTT.

This clonotype was detected only a few times. The J gene is TRBJ2-2, the V gene TRBV12-3 or TRBV12-4; 12 positions match TRBD1. The CDR3 covers 16 residues. Trimming cost V 3 bases and J 6 bases; bases outside gene matches: 5. CDR3 loop: CASSLGGTGGSGELFF. The CDR3 DNA is TGTGCCAGCAGTTTGGGTGGGACAGGGGGCTCCGGGGAGCTGTTTTTT.

The V and J genes are TRBV9 and TRBJ2-2, with a tentative D call TRBD1 (5 bases). V lost 5 bases, J lost 4 bases, and 12 bases lay in between. The CDR3 totals 14 residues. The V gene's germline CDR1 is SGDLS and CDR2 YYNGEE. CDR3 sequence (DNA): TGTGCCAGCAGAGACTCGACAGTCACCGGGGAGCTGTTTTTT. Residues: CASRDSTVTGELFF.

The V gene is TRBV7-2, the J gene TRBJ2-7; 9 bases align to TRBD2. The germline V gene has CDR1 SGHTA and CDR2 FQGNSA. The CDR3 is made up of 21 amino acids. With V trimmed by 2 bases and J by 3 bases, 23 bases remained unmatched. The CDR3: CASSLPNSGTSPKGGFYEQYF. In DNA form, the CDR3 reads TGTGCCAGCAGCTTACCGAACTCCGGGACTAGCCCCAAAGGGGGATTCTACGAGCAGTACTTC.

Ten or more counts support this clonotype. The chain links TRBV5-1 to TRBJ1-2; 7 bases align to TRBD1. The CDR3 runs 15 residues. J gave up 7 bases and V 1 base, and 10 bases lay outside the gene matches. From germline, CDR1 is SGHRS and CDR2 YFSETQ. The CDR3 spells CASSLPTGELGGYTF. The CDR3 nucleotides are TGCGCCAGCAGCTTGCCTACAGGGGAACTTGGTGGCTACACCTTC. The full variable domain, in which reference TRBV5-1 and TRBJ1-2 provide the parts outside the CDR3, is KAGVTQTPRYLIKTRGQQVTLSCSPISGHRSVSWYQQTPGQGLQFLFEYFSETQRNKGNFPGRFSGRQFSNSRSEMNVSTLELGDSALYLCASSLPTGELGGYTFGSGTRLTVV.

The table lists this clonotype with a count of one. An end of the junction differs from the germline gene, which may be a read error. The chain carries TRBV12-5 and TRBJ2-5; tentative D call: TRBD1 (5 bases). Germline V lookup: CDR1 LGHNT, CDR2 FRNRAP. CDR3 size: 14 residues. The CDR3 spells CASGLDIRKETQSF. CDR3 DNA sequence: TGTGCTAGTGGTCTGGACATACGGAAAGAGACCCAGTCCTTC.

At least ten counts were recorded for this clonotype. This sequence joins TRBV20-1 and TRBJ2-1, with 13 bases identical to TRBD2. The junction had 13 bases not matched to a gene; V was cut back by 6 bases and J by 2 bases. There are 18 residues in the CDR3. Germline V CDR1 and CDR2: DFQATT, SNEGSKA (reference sequence). The CDR3 sequence is CSAPTGLAGLVTYNEQFF. The CDR3 DNA sequence: TGCAGTGCCCCCACGGGACTAGCGGGGTTAGTAACCTACAATGAGCAGTTCTTC.

This clonotype occurred a few times. The chain is built from TRBV20-1 and TRBJ1-4, with 7 bases fitting TRBD1. The CDR3 totals 14 residues. V trimming: 3 bases; J trimming: 3 bases; junction bases outside the gene matches: 4. The germline V gene has CDR1 DFQATT and CDR2 SNEGSKA (reference sequence). The CDR3 reads CSARPGTANEKLFF. The CDR3 bases are TGCAGTGCTAGGCCCGGGACAGCTAATGAAAAACTGTTTTTT.

This clonotype was detected only a few times. The chain employs TRBV9 and TRBJ2-7, with D hard to call. This CDR3 has 13 amino acids. Per germline, CDR1 SGDLS and CDR2 YYNGEE. V was shortened by 0 bases and J by 5 bases, with 9 bases between the two germline ends. The CDR3 protein is CASSVGVRHEQYF. CDR3 nucleotide sequence: TGTGCCAGCAGCGTAGGAGTAAGGCACGAGCAGTACTTC.

This clonotype turned up a few times. The rearrangement links TRBV15 to TRBJ1-4; no clear D. The V gene's germline CDR1 is LNHNV and CDR2 YYDKDF (reference sequence). The V and J ends lost 5 bases and 2 bases respectively, with 15 bases between them. This CDR3 has 16 amino acids. The CDR3 reads CATSYQPGKTNEKLFF. The CDR3 nucleotides read TGTGCCACCAGCTACCAACCGGGGAAGACTAATGAAAAACTGTTTTTT.

J is TRBJ1-2 and V is TRBV6-6; possible D gene TRBD1, 5 bases. V lost 4 bases, J lost 3 bases, and 9 bases lay in between. The CDR3 length is 13 residues. Germline CDR1 MNHNY, CDR2 SVGAGI (reference sequence). The CDR3 is CASSLGEDYGYTF. CDR3 bases: TGTGCCAGCAGTTTAGGGGAGGACTATGGCTACACCTTC.

This chain uses TRBV7-9 with TRBJ2-5; maybe TRBD1 (5 bases). V was cut by 0 bases and J by 5 bases, with 13 bases left in between. The CDR3 totals 15 residues. Germline assignment: CDR1 SEHNR and CDR2 FQNEAQ (reference sequence). This chain's CDR3 is CASSLAQGRDETQYF. The DNA for the CDR3 is TGTGCCAGCAGCTTAGCACAAGGCAGGGATGAGACCCAGTACTTC. The full variable domain, completed using reference TRBV7-9 and TRBJ2-5, is DTGVSQNPRHKITKRGQNVTFRCDPISEHNRLYWYRQTLGQGPEFLTYFQNEAQLEKSRLLSDRFSAERPKGSFSTLEIQRTEQGDSAMYLCASSLAQGRDETQYFGPGTRLLVL.

In this sample, this clonotype turned up a few times. The V and J genes are TRBV20-1 and TRBJ1-2, with a weak D call TRBD1 (6 bases). Per the germline V gene, CDR1 is DFQATT and CDR2 is SNEGSKA (reference sequence). This CDR3 has 13 amino acids. V shed 6 bases and J shed 1 base, with 12 bases lying between them. CDR3 region: CSATGHLNYGYTF. The CDR3 DNA sequence: TGCAGTGCCACGGGACACCTTAACTATGGCTACACCTTC.

J is TRBJ1-2 and V is TRBV12-3 or TRBV12-4; D possibly corresponds to TRBD1 (5 bases). The CDR3 is 14 amino acids. Deletions cut 7 bases from V and 4 bases from J, with 16 bases between. CDR3 protein: CASTAREDGYGYTF. In nucleotides, the CDR3 is TGTGCCAGCACTGCCAGGGAGGACGGCTATGGCTACACCTTC.

The chain uses TRBV5-1 and TRBJ2-7; 12 nucleotides line up with TRBD2. Germline-derived CDR1 and CDR2 are SGHRS and YFSETQ. This CDR3 spans 16 amino acids. The V and J ends lost 4 bases and 1 base, in that order; junction bases with no gene match: 6. CDR3 region: CASSRTSGAGSYEQYF. CDR3 nucleotides: TGCGCCAGCAGCAGGACTAGCGGGGCTGGGTCCTACGAGCAGTACTTC.

Remarks on this clonotype: This may arise from a read error, as a much more abundant clone is one base away. This chain uses TRBV4-2 with TRBJ2-7; D is perhaps TRBD2 (5 bases). The CDR3 contains 13 residues. V was clipped by 3 bases and J by 4 bases, with 10 bases between them. The germline V gene encodes CDR1 LGHNA and CDR2 YNFKEQ. CDR3 in amino acids: CASSHGLGYEQYF. The CDR3 DNA follows: TGTGCCAGCAGCCACGGACTTGGGTACGAGCAGTACTTC.

This clonotype was recorded many times. V is TRBV20-1 and J is TRBJ1-6, with TRBD1 matching 8 bases. J lost 10 bases, V lost 6 bases, and 5 bases had no gene match. CDR1 and CDR2 from the germline V gene are DFQATT and SNEGSKA (reference sequence). This CDR3 has 12 residues. CDR3 amino acids: CSAAQGDSPLHF. DNA for the CDR3: TGCAGTGCGGCACAGGGGGACTCACCCCTCCACTTT.